The clone carrying this T cell receptor beta chain was found many times. What it binds is not known. Other DNA sequences in this sample translate to the same CDR3. Caucasian heritage predominated among both patients and controls. Blood came from CVID subjects not ill and not taking immunomodulatory or immunosuppressive medication. Some clones are missing from TCRdb's copy, which holds only in-frame ones; the method was immunoSEQ multiplex PCR. The repertoire yields 25,000 to 30,000 clones, none seen only once; the top ten contain approximately 3%. The sample is drawn from a study of T cell clonality in common variable immunodeficiency. Broader study findings: Shared TCRbeta clones were fewer between CVID subjects than controls. Compared with healthy controls, CVID subjects showed increased TCRbeta clonality, mostly in about a third. In common variable immunodeficiency, TCR beta chains reportedly carried fewer deletions and N-nucleotide insertions.

The sample consisted of peripheral blood mononuclear cells. This sequence originates from a human donor with common variable immunodeficiency.

The covered CDR3 bases are TGTGCCAGCTCACCGGGCGCGGGCCAAGAGACC. Amino acids: CASSPGAGQET. The full CDR3 protein is CASSPGAGQETQYF. This sequence joins TRBV18 and TRBJ2-5, with D possibly being TRBD2 (5 bases). The CDR3 end lies 3 residues beyond the end of the read and is filled in from the germline J gene. This CDR3 region has 14 residues. CDR1 is KGHSH, CDR2 LQKENI, per germline. Trimming took 3 bases from V and 1 from J, leaving 9 bases between them.